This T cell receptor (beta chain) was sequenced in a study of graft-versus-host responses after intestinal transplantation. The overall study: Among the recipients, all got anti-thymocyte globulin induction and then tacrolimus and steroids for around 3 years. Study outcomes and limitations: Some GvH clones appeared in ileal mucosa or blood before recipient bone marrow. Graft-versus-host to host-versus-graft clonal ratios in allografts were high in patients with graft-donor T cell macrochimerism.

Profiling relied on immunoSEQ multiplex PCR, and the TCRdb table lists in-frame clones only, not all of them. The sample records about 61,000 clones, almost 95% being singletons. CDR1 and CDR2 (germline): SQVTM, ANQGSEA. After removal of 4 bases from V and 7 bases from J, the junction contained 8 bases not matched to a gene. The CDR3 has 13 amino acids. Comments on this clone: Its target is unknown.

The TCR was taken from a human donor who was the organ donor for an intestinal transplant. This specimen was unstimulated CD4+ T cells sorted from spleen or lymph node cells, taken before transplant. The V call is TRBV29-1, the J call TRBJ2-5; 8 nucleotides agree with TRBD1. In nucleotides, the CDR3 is TGCAGCGTTGGTTTCAGGGGGCCCGGGACCCAGTACTTC. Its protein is CSVGFRGPGTQYF. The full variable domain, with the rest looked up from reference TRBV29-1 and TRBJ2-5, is SAVISQKPSRDICQRGTSLTIQCQVDSQVTMMFWYRQQPGQSLTLIATANQGSEATYESGFVIDKFPISRPNLTFSTLTVSNMSPEDSSIYLCSVGFRGPGTQYFGPGTRLLVL.